This entry is about one T cell receptor beta chain. The protocol was immunoSEQ multiplex PCR, while the TCRdb copy is restricted to in-frame clones and leaves out a portion. There are approximately 74,000 clones in the sample; around 80% occur only once, and 7.5% to 8% lies in the top ten. The data were taken from a study of cytotoxic CD8 clonotypes in ibrutinib-treated CLL. The source material was PBMCs, sampled at disease progression, from a patient treated with ibrutinib. The sequence derives from a human donor with chronic lymphocytic leukemia.

CDR3 sequence reads: CASSLRQTSNTGELFF. The DNA for the CDR3 is TGCGCCAGCAGCTTAAGACAGACCTCTAACACCGGGGAGCTGTTTTTT. The chain carries TRBV5-1 and TRBJ2-2, with TRBD1 as a possible D gene (5 bases). Germline values: CDR1 SGHRS, CDR2 YFSETQ. V lost 2 bases and J 2 bases, leaving 13 bases between the germline ends. The CDR3 is made up of 16 amino acids. The full variable domain, in which reference TRBV5-1 and TRBJ2-2 provide the parts outside the CDR3, is KAGVTQTPRYLIKTRGQQVTLSCSPISGHRSVSWYQQTPGQGLQFLFEYFSETQRNKGNFPGRFSGRQFSNSRSEMNVSTLELGDSALYLCASSLRQTSNTGELFFGEGSRLTVL.